This T cell receptor (beta chain) was retrieved from a study of Graves' ophthalmopathy and Graves' hyperthyroidism. The CDR3 is 15 amino acids. Per germline, CDR1 KGHDR and CDR2 SFDVKD. V was cut by 4 bases and J by 0 bases, with 9 bases left in between. The sequenced template was RNA, covering the TCR beta CDR3 region. First-round RT-PCR with HTBI primers preceded a second-round multiplex PCR. Each CDR3 protein is one row after TCRdb ran MiXCR on the multiplex PCR reads. Here the sample spans fewer than 600,000 distinct CDR3 sequences, 13% to 15% being singletons. This clonotype was detected many times.

Sequencing was done on a sample of blood. The receptor was derived from a woman in her thirties with Graves' ophthalmopathy. The rearrangement uses TRBV24-1 and TRBJ1-3, with D unclear. This chain's CDR3 is CATSDKAPSGNTIYF. The CDR3 DNA follows: TGTGCCACCAGTGACAAGGCTCCCTCTGGAAACACCATATATTTT.